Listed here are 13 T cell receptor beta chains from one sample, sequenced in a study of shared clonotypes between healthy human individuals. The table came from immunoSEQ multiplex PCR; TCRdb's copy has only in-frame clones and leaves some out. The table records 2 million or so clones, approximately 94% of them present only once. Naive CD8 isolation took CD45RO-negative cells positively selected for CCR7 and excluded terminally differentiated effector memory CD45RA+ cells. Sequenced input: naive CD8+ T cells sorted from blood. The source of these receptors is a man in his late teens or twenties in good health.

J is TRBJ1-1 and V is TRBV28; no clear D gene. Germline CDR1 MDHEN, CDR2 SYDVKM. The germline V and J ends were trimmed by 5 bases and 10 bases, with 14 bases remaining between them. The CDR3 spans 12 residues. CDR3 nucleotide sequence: TGTGCCAGCAGTATAGTCCCGGAGGGAGCTTTCTTT. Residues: CASSIVPEGAFF.

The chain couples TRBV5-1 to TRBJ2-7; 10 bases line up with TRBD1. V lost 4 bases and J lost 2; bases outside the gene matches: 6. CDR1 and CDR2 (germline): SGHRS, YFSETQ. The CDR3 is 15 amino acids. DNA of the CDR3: TGCGCCAGCAGCCAACCGGGACAGGGGACCTACGAGCAGTACTTC. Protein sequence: CASSQPGQGTYEQYF.

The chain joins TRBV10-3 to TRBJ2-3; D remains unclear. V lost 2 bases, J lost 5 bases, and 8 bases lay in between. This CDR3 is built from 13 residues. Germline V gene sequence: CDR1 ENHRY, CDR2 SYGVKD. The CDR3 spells CAISEGDRDTQYF. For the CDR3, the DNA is TGTGCCATCAGTGAGGGCGACCGAGATACGCAGTATTTT.

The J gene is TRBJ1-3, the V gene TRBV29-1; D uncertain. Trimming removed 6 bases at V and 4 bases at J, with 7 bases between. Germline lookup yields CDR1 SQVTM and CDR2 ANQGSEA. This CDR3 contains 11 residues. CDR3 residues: CSVSGGNTIYF. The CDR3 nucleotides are TGCAGCGTATCGGGGGGAAACACCATATATTTT.

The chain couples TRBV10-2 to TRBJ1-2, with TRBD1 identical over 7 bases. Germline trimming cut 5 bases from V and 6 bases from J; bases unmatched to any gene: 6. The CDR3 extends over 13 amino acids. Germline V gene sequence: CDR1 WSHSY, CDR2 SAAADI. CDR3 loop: CASSLQGTHGYTF. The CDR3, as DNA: TGCGCCAGCAGTTTACAGGGGACCCATGGCTACACCTTC.

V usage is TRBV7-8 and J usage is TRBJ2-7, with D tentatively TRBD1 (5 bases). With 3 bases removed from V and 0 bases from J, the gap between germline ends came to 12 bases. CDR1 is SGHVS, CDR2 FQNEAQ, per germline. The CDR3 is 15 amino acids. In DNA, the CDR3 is TGTGCCAGCAGCTTTTCCGCAGGGATCTCCTACGAGCAGTACTTC. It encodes CASSFSAGISYEQYF.

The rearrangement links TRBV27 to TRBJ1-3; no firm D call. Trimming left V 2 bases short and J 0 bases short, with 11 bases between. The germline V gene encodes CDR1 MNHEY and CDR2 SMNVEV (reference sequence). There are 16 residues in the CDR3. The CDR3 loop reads CASSLNSGLSGNTIYF. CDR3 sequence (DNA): TGTGCCAGCAGTTTAAACAGTGGCCTCTCTGGAAACACCATATATTTT.

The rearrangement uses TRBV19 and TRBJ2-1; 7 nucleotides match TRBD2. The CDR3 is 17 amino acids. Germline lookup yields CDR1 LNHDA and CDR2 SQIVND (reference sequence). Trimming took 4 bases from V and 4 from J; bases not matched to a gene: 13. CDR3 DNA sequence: TGTGCCAGTAGTACGAGCCCGGTCTGGGGACTATACAATGAGCAGTTCTTC. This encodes CASSTSPVWGLYNEQFF.

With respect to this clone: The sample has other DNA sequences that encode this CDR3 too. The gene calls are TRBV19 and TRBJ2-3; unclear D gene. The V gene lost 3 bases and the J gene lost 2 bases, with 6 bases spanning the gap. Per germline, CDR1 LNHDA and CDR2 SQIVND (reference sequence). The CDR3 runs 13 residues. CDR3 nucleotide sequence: TGTGCCAGTAGTATCCTTGACACAGATACGCAGTATTTT. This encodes CASSILDTDTQYF.

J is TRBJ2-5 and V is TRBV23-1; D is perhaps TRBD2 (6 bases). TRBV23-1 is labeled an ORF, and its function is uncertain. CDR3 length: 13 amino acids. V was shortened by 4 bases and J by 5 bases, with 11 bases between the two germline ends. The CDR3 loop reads CASSRTGVETQYF. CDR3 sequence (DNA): TGCGCCAGCAGTCGTACGGGGGTGGAGACCCAGTACTTC.

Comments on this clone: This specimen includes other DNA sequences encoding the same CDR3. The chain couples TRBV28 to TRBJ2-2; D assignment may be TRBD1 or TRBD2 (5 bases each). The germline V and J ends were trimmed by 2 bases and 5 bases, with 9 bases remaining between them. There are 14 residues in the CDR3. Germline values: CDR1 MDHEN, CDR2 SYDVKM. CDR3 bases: TGTGCCAGCAGTTTACAGGGAGCGACCGGGGAGCTGTTTTTT. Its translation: CASSLQGATGELFF.

CDR3 nucleotides: TGTGCCAGCAGCTCCTATCCAGGGGAAGATACGCAGTATTTT. Translation: CASSSYPGEDTQYF. The chain joins TRBV7-6 to TRBJ2-3, with a tentative D call TRBD1 (6 bases). This CDR3 spans 14 amino acids. Per germline, CDR1 SGHVS and CDR2 FNYEAQ. With 4 bases removed from V and 5 bases from J, the gap between germline ends came to 13 bases.

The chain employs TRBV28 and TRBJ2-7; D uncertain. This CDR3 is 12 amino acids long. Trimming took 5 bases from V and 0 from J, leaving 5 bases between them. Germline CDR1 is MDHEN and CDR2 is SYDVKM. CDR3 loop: CASSPPSYEQYF. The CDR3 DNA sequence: TGTGCCAGCAGTCCGCCCTCCTACGAGCAGTACTTC. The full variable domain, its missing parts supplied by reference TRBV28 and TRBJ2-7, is DVKVTQSSRYLVKRTGEKVFLECVQDMDHENMFWYRQDPGLGLRLIYFSYDVKMKEKGDIPEGYSVSREKKERFSLILESASTNQTSMYLCASSPPSYEQYFGPGTRLTVT.